One and the same sample provided the 26 T cell receptor beta chains below, sequenced in a study of T cells in Graves' hyperthyroidism and ophthalmopathy. The source material, RNA transcripts, was used to amplify TCR beta CDR3 regions. First-round RT-PCR of the TCR CDR3 relied on the HTBI primer set. TCRdb fed the multiplex PCR reads into MiXCR, producing one record per CDR3 protein. Here the sample spans approximately 400,000 distinct CDR3 sequences, approximately 15% being singletons. The specimen sequenced was blood. The receptors here all came from a young woman with Graves' hyperthyroidism.

This clonotype was detected only a few times. The chain employs TRBV19 and TRBJ2-2; no clear D gene. This CDR3 has 16 residues. Trimming took 3 bases from V and 6 from J, leaving 17 bases between them. CDR1 and CDR2 (germline): LNHDA, SQIVND (reference sequence). The CDR3: CASSIIRSYRAGELFF. The CDR3 region has the DNA TGTGCCAGTAGTATCATCCGCAGTTACCGAGCCGGGGAGCTGTTTTTT.

This clonotype was counted at least ten times. The genes are TRBV18 and TRBJ2-7; 8 bases are a match to TRBD1. The length of the CDR3 is 14 residues. Trimming cost V 6 bases and J 5 bases; bases outside gene matches: 9. The germline CDR1 and CDR2 sequences are KGHSH and LQKENI. The DNA of the CDR3 is TGTGCCAGCTCGCTCCAGGGGGCGCGGAACGAGCAGTACTTC. This translates into CASSLQGARNEQYF.

This clonotype occurred many times. This chain uses TRBV29-1 with TRBJ2-3; D remains unclear. CDR3 length: 14 amino acids. V lost 3 bases to trimming and J lost 1 base, with 11 bases between them. Per the germline V gene, CDR1 is SQVTM and CDR2 is ANQGSEA. For the CDR3, the DNA is TGCAGCGTTGAGTACGTGAGAGGCACAGATACGCAGTATTTT. This encodes CSVEYVRGTDTQYF.

V gene TRBV29-1 combines with J gene TRBJ1-2; no firm D call. The CDR3 spans 10 residues. Germline V gene lookup returns CDR1 SQVTM and CDR2 ANQGSEA. V was cut by 4 bases and J by 8 bases, with 8 bases left in between. CDR3 residues: CSVASGGYTF. The CDR3 region has the DNA TGCAGCGTTGCGAGCGGCGGCTACACCTTC.

In this sample, this clonotype turned up many times. This chain joins TRBV2 and TRBJ2-3; the D gene is possibly TRBD2 (5 bases). Trimming stripped 7 bases from V and 0 bases from J, with 14 bases between. The CDR3 has 15 residues. From germline, CDR1 is SNHLY and CDR2 FYNNEI. The chain's CDR3 is CASNEGTLSTDTQYF. CDR3 nucleotides: TGTGCCAGCAACGAGGGTACTCTTAGCACAGATACGCAGTATTTT.

This clonotype was seen more than once but under ten times. This could be a read error, since a much larger clone is one nucleotide away. This chain connects TRBV12-3 or TRBV12-4 to TRBJ2-3; TRBD2 might be the D (6 bases). This CDR3 comprises 16 residues. The germline V and J ends were trimmed by 8 bases and 3 bases, with 21 bases remaining between them. The CDR3 loop reads CASGPSGLASTDTQYF. The CDR3 DNA sequence: TGTGCCAGCGGCCCCAGCGGGCTAGCGTCTACAGATACGCAGTATTTT.

In its sample, this clonotype was seen many times. This chain joins TRBV6-1 and TRBJ1-2; 10 bases map to TRBD1. Trimming cost V 6 bases and J 7 bases; bases outside gene matches: 8. The germline V gene encodes CDR1 MNHNS and CDR2 SASEGT. This CDR3 spans 14 amino acids. The CDR3 DNA reads TGTGCCAGCAGCCGCCCCGGGACAGGGGTTGGCTACACCTTC. Protein product: CASSRPGTGVGYTF.

This clonotype was detected many times. The J gene is TRBJ2-7, the V gene TRBV19; no clear D. The germline V gene encodes CDR1 LNHDA and CDR2 SQIVND (reference sequence). The ends were cut back, 5 bases at V and 8 bases at J, with 22 bases in the middle. The CDR3 is made up of 15 amino acids. CDR3 sequence: CASSASLGRMDQQYF. CDR3 sequence (DNA): TGTGCCAGTAGTGCCTCCTTGGGCAGGATGGACCAGCAGTACTTC.

The chain combines TRBV24-1 with TRBJ2-7, with D perhaps matching TRBD1 or TRBD2 (5 bases each). Germline V gene data show CDR1 as KGHDR and CDR2 as SFDVKD. V was trimmed by 4 bases and J by 6 bases, leaving 12 bases between them. The CDR3 is made up of 13 amino acids. The CDR3 DNA reads TGTGCCACCAGTGACTTGACTGGGACCGAGCAGTACTTC. Amino acid sequence: CATSDLTGTEQYF.

In its sample, this clonotype was seen many times. This chain connects TRBV7-2 to TRBJ2-7; 8 bases are shared with TRBD1. The CDR3 runs to 15 residues. CDR1 is SGHTA and CDR2 is FQGNSA in the germline V gene. V lost 5 bases and J lost 2; bases outside the gene matches: 8. CDR3 region: CASSRRTGSAYEQYF. The DNA of the CDR3 is TGTGCCAGCAGCCGTCGGACAGGGAGCGCCTACGAGCAGTACTTC. Supplemented by reference TRBV7-2 and TRBJ2-7, the full variable domain reads GAGVSQSPSNKVTEKGKDVELRCDPISGHTALYWYRQSLGQGLEFLIYFQGNSAPDKSGLPSDRFSAERTGGSVSTLTIQRTQQEDSAVYLCASSRRTGSAYEQYFGPGTRLTVT.

This clonotype was observed at least ten times. The genes are TRBV5-8 and TRBJ2-1; TRBD1 agrees at 8 bases. This CDR3 is built from 17 residues. The germline V gene has CDR1 SGHTS and CDR2 YDEGEE. J was trimmed by 4 bases and V by 4 bases; bases with no gene match: 13. The CDR3 sequence is CASSRTRGTGAYNEQFF. The CDR3 nucleotides are TGTGCCAGCAGCCGAACCCGCGGGACAGGAGCTTACAATGAGCAGTTCTTC.

In this sample, this clonotype turned up many times. V usage is TRBV29-1 and J usage is TRBJ2-7; D is possibly TRBD2 (8 bases). The germline V gene encodes CDR1 SQVTM and CDR2 ANQGSEA. The CDR3 is 16 amino acids. V was trimmed by 7 bases and J by 5 bases, leaving 27 bases between them. CDR3 residues: CSALGRGPANRDEQYF. The CDR3 region has the DNA TGCAGCGCCCTCGGGAGGGGGCCCGCTAATAGGGACGAGCAGTACTTC.

In this sample, this clonotype turned up many times. The V and J genes are TRBV19 and TRBJ1-1; D is undetermined. V dropped 0 bases and J dropped 5 bases, with 10 bases sitting between them. Germline V lookup: CDR1 LNHDA, CDR2 SQIVND (reference sequence). CDR3 length: 14 amino acids. The CDR3 sequence is CASSIETEWTEAFF. For the CDR3, the DNA is TGTGCCAGTAGTATAGAGACGGAGTGGACTGAAGCTTTCTTT.

This clonotype was detected only a few times. One end of the junction is discordant with germline, which a read error may explain. This chain links TRBV29-1 with TRBJ2-7; TRBD1 matches 10 bases. Germline assignment: CDR1 SQVTM and CDR2 ANQGSEA. This CDR3 has 13 amino acids. The CDR3 nucleotides read TGCAGCGTTGAAGGACAGGGGGCCTACGAGCAGCACTTC. This gives the protein CSVEGQGAYEQHF.

The chain links TRBV4-1 to TRBJ2-7; D might be TRBD2 (6 bases). V shed 1 base and J shed 6 bases, with 16 bases lying between them. The CDR3 spans 15 residues. CDR1 MGHRA and CDR2 YSYEKL come from the germline V gene. As DNA, the CDR3 is TGCGCCAGCAGCCAAGTTTACGGGAGTCTTCGCGAGCAGTACTTC. Translated, it gives CASSQVYGSLREQYF.

The V call is TRBV7-9, the J call TRBJ1-5, with D unclear. V was trimmed by 4 bases and J by 6 bases, leaving 7 bases between them. The CDR3 is 12 residues long. Germline V gives CDR1 SEHNR, CDR2 FQNEAQ (reference sequence). The CDR3 DNA is TGTGCCAGCAGCTCTCAAGGTCAGCCCCAGCATTTT. As protein: CASSSQGQPQHF.

This clonotype has a single count. This may stem from a read error, because a much larger clone lies one nucleotide away. The genes are TRBV12-3 or TRBV12-4 and TRBJ1-1, with 8 bases identical to TRBD1. The CDR3 has 12 residues. After removal of 8 bases from V and 10 bases from J, the junction contained 9 bases not matched to a gene. As DNA, the CDR3 is TGTGCCAGCGAGGACAGGGTGCAGCGAGCTTTCTTT. This sequence encodes CASEDRVQRAFF.

This clonotype was counted ten times or more. CDR3 sequence (DNA): TGTGCCAGCAGTTACTGGGGAGGCGAGCAGTACTTC. This sequence encodes CASSYWGGEQYF. J is TRBJ2-7 and V is TRBV6-5; tentative D call: TRBD2 (6 bases). CDR1 is MNHEY and CDR2 is SVGAGI in the germline V gene. The CDR3 is 12 residues long. V was cut by 1 base and J by 6 bases, with 7 bases left in between.

This clonotype was seen a handful of times. J is TRBJ2-2 and V is TRBV6-1; the D gene is possibly TRBD2 (6 bases). In germline, CDR1 is MNHNS, CDR2 SASEGT. V lost 5 bases and J 5 bases, leaving 18 bases between the germline ends. The CDR3 covers 16 residues. CDR3: CASSKDLGGGTGELFF. Here the CDR3 DNA reads TGTGCCAGCAGTAAAGACTTGGGTGGGGGGACCGGGGAGCTGTTTTTT.

This clonotype was picked up many times. The genes are TRBV20-1 and TRBJ1-5; TRBD1 matches at 9 bases. CDR1 is DFQATT, CDR2 SNEGSKA, per germline (reference sequence). V trimming: 3 bases; J trimming: 1 base; junction bases outside the gene matches: 4. This CDR3 has 15 amino acids. CDR3 amino acids: CSASGTGTSNQPQHF. The CDR3 bases are TGCAGTGCTAGCGGGACAGGGACGAGCAATCAGCCCCAGCATTTT.

The table lists this clonotype with many counts. The J gene is TRBJ2-4, the V gene TRBV30, with D perhaps matching TRBD1 (5 bases). The CDR3 spans 13 residues. Germline CDR1 reads GTSNPN; CDR2 reads SVGIG (reference sequence). Trimming removed 2 bases from V and 6 bases from J, with 11 bases in between. DNA of the CDR3: TGTGCCTGGAGTTTTCAGGGTACAAACATTCAGTACTTC. It translates to CAWSFQGTNIQYF.

The chain combines TRBV20-1 with TRBJ1-1, with 10 bases matching TRBD1. J lost 3 bases, V lost 3 bases, and 4 bases had no gene match. The CDR3 has 14 amino acids. Germline V lookup: CDR1 DFQATT, CDR2 SNEGSKA (reference sequence). DNA of the CDR3: TGCAGTGCTAGCCGGGACAGGGGAGACACTGAAGCTTTCTTT. Translation: CSASRDRGDTEAFF.

This clonotype showed up many times. The chain uses TRBV12-3 or TRBV12-4 and TRBJ1-1; D is undetermined. This CDR3 has 12 residues. V lost 10 bases and J 2 bases, leaving 11 bases between the germline ends. The CDR3 region is CATFDLNTEAFF. Here the CDR3 DNA reads TGTGCCACCTTTGACCTTAACACTGAAGCTTTCTTT.

The gene calls are TRBV11-2 and TRBJ2-3; the match to TRBD2 covers 10 bases. CDR3 size: 15 residues. CDR1 and CDR2 (germline): SGHAT, FQNNGV. J was trimmed by 2 bases and V by 4 bases; bases with no gene match: 3. The CDR3 DNA sequence: TGTGCCAGCAGCTCAGGGACTAGCGCCACAGATACGCAGTATTTT. Translation gives CASSSGTSATDTQYF.

This clonotype was found a few times. The chain carries TRBV19 and TRBJ1-4, with 8 bases matching TRBD1. The CDR3 has 15 amino acids. Germline CDR1 is LNHDA and CDR2 is SQIVND (reference sequence). V gave up 6 bases and J gave up 5 bases; unmatched junction bases: 8. CDR3 protein: CASRRTGIPNEKLFF. CDR3 DNA sequence: TGTGCCAGTAGAAGGACAGGGATCCCCAATGAAAAACTGTTTTTT.

This clonotype has at least ten counts. This chain joins TRBV19 and TRBJ1-5, with 12 positions matching TRBD1. The CDR3 runs to 17 residues. V was clipped by 8 bases and J by 1 base; unmatched bases: 9. From germline, CDR1 is LNHDA and CDR2 SQIVND (reference sequence). The CDR3 spells CASRAGTGGKSNQPQHF. The CDR3 DNA reads TGTGCCAGTCGAGCCGGGACAGGGGGCAAGAGCAATCAGCCCCAGCATTTT.